A selection of T cell receptor beta chains follows, all from one sample in a study of follicular helper T cells after annual influenza vaccination. Repertoires were generated with immunoSEQ multiplex PCR, while TCRdb's copy carries only in-frame clones and drops some. The table records roughly 9,000 clones, 83% of them present only once. Source: CXCR5- memory CD4+ T cells sorted from blood, taken 7 days after influenza vaccination. All receptors derive from an adult who received the influenza vaccine. The CDR3 runs from the conserved cysteine through the conserved F or W. Fields, in order: D gene, J gene, clone size, V gene, CDR3 protein, CDR3 DNA. A D gene is named only where the DNA matches it firmly. Size tells how often a clone was seen (once, few, many) or the class of an expanded clone, and some rows leave it out.

>.|TRBJ2-2|.|TRBV7-2
CASTYYNTGELFF
TGTGCCAGCACCTATTATAACACCGGGGAGCTGTTTTTT
>TRBD2|TRBJ2-7|few|TRBV6-5
CASSYSSGDSYEQYF
TGTGCCAGCAGTTACTCCAGCGGGGATTCCTACGAGCAGTACTTC
>.|TRBJ1-5|.|TRBV19
CASSIFGVGNQPQHF
TGTGCCAGTAGTATCTTTGGGGTAGGCAATCAGCCCCAGCATTTT
>TRBD2|TRBJ2-7|few|TRBV2
CASSLAGGSYEQYF
TGTGCCAGCAGTCTAGCGGGGGGATCCTACGAGCAGTACTTC
>TRBD1|TRBJ2-6|.|TRBV7-6
CASSGRTGGAGANVLTF
TGTGCCAGCAGCGGTAGGACAGGGGGCGCCGGGGCCAACGTCCTGACTTTC
>TRBD2|TRBJ2-5|.|TRBV7-2
CASSFRLAGVGERKTQYF
TGTGCCAGCAGCTTCCGATTAGCGGGGGTAGGGGAACGGAAGACCCAGTACTTC
>TRBD2|TRBJ2-3|once|TRBV7-2
CASSFGGGALDTQYF
TGTGCCAGCAGCTTCGGCGGGGGGGCTTTGGATACGCAGTATTTT
>TRBD1|TRBJ2-4|.|TRBV19
CASSTGQRLAKNIQYF
TGTGCCAGTAGTACGGGACAGAGACTAGCCAAAAACATTCAGTACTTC
>TRBD2|TRBJ2-5|.|TRBV19
CASSRSGGQETQYF
TGTGCCAGTAGTAGGAGCGGGGGACAAGAGACCCAGTACTTC
>.|TRBJ1-1|.|TRBV7-3
CASSPQRGSTEAFF
TGTGCCAGCAGCCCCCAGCGGGGCTCCACTGAAGCTTTCTTT
>.|TRBJ2-7|.|TRBV27
CASRERYSTLSEQYF
TGTGCCAGCAGGGAGCGGTACAGCACATTATCGGAGCAGTACTTC
>.|TRBJ1-2|.|TRBV7-2
CASALGQFFSGYTF
TGTGCCAGCGCCCTAGGACAGTTCTTCTCTGGCTACACCTTC
>TRBD2|TRBJ2-2|.|TRBV7-2
CASSLIAGQTGELFF
TGTGCCAGCAGCCTCATAGCGGGGCAAACCGGGGAGCTGTTTTTT
>.|TRBJ1-6|.|TRBV2
CASSESGARGSPLHF
TGTGCCAGCAGTGAATCAGGGGCGCGAGGTTCACCCCTCCACTTT
>.|TRBJ2-2|.|TRBV5-1
CASSPPRGLELFF
TGCGCCAGCAGCCCACCTAGGGGGTTGGAGCTGTTTTTT
>TRBD1|TRBJ1-2|few|TRBV19
CASSMDRGGYGYTF
TGTGCCAGTAGTATGGACAGGGGGGGCTATGGCTACACCTTC
>.|TRBJ1-1|.|TRBV29-1
CSVARSGNTEAFF
TGCAGCGTTGCTCGGTCGGGGAACACTGAAGCTTTCTTT
>TRBD1|TRBJ2-3|.|TRBV9
CASSKTGYSTDTQYF
TGTGCCAGCAGCAAGACAGGGTATAGCACAGATACGCAGTATTTT
>.|TRBJ1-1|.|TRBV4-2
CASSHEGTAMNTEAFF
TGTGCCAGCAGCCACGAAGGGACGGCCATGAACACTGAAGCTTTCTTT
>.|TRBJ1-6|once|TRBV6-1
CASSSYRDADSPLHF
TGTGCCAGCAGCTCCTACCGGGACGCTGATTCACCCCTCCACTTT
>.|TRBJ1-2|.|TRBV6-4
CASSDSITDAGLYGYTF
TGTGCCAGCAGTGACTCGATTACGGACGCGGGCCTTTATGGCTACACCTTC
>.|TRBJ2-5|.|TRBV6-5
CASRVTQQETQYF
TGTGCCAGCAGAGTTACTCAACAAGAGACCCAGTACTTC
>TRBD1|TRBJ1-1|.|TRBV4-2
CASSTRQGNTEAFF
TGTGCCAGCAGCACGAGACAGGGAAACACTGAAGCTTTCTTT
>.|TRBJ1-1|.|TRBV7-9
CASSPSGRFTEAFF
TGTGCCAGCAGCCCTAGCGGCAGGTTCACTGAAGCTTTCTTT
>.|TRBJ1-2|.|TRBV9
CASSEGGAGYTF
TGTGCCAGCAGCGAGGGAGGGGCGGGCTACACCTTC